Reported below is one T cell receptor beta chain. Its antigen is not identified. The sample belongs to a study of CD8+CD57+ T cells in acquired aplastic anemia. Study-level information: Sorted CD4+ plus CD8+ cells gave DNA averaging 3.2 ug.

Study conclusions and caveats: Patients had roughly 31 CD8+ CDR3 sequences in common with controls (the shared set).

CDR1 and CDR2 from the germline V gene are SEHNR and FQNEAQ (reference sequence). The CDR3 totals 16 residues. V shed 5 bases and J 5 bases; nucleotides not matched to a gene: 12. TCR beta VDJ and CDR3 profiling used genomic DNA as template. In TCRdb, the reads were re-called with MiXCR into one record per CDR3 protein. The sample holds fewer than 250,000 distinct CDR3 sequences; around half are singletons and the top ten take 7.8%. Patients chosen for sequencing had shown CD8+CD57+ cell expansion by flow cytometry. The TCR was taken from a human donor with aplastic anemia. Sequenced: sorted CD4+, CD8+, or CD8+CD57+ T cells (not recorded which) from PBMCs. The J gene is TRBJ2-5, the V gene TRBV7-9; 9 bases align to TRBD1. CDR3 residues: CASSLGTGSRGETQYF. CDR3 sequence (DNA): TGTGCCAGCAGCCTAGGGACAGGGAGCCGAGGGGAGACCCAGTACTTC.